Shown below are 5 T cell receptor beta chains from a single sample sequenced in a study of Graves' ophthalmopathy and Graves' hyperthyroidism. The authors amplified TCR beta CDR3 regions, and they did so from RNA transcripts for repertoire sequencing. In the first round, RT-PCR was carried out with HTBI primers, and a multiplex PCR formed the second round. One entry per CDR3 protein results from TCRdb running MiXCR on the multiplex PCR reads. Of over a million distinct CDR3 sequences listed, about two fifths were seen once; the top ten hold 11%. The sequenced sample was peripheral blood or thyroid tissue (not recorded which). Receptors were obtained from an adult man with Graves' hyperthyroidism.

The rearrangement joins TRBV9 to TRBJ1-5, with 7 bases fitting TRBD1. The length of the CDR3 is 16 residues. Trimming took 3 bases from V and 2 from J; bases not matched to a gene: 8. Germline assignment: CDR1 SGDLS and CDR2 YYNGEE. CDR3 amino acids: CASSGPGTARNQPQHF. The CDR3, as DNA: TGTGCCAGCAGCGGGCCCGGGACAGCCCGCAATCAGCCCCAGCATTTT.

This clonotype was seen just once. This sequence joins TRBV10-3 and TRBJ1-6; a weak D match, TRBD1 (5 bases). This CDR3 comprises 13 residues. Germline lookup yields CDR1 ENHRY and CDR2 SYGVKD. V lost 6 bases and J lost 7, with 10 bases in between. This CDR3 is CAISLGGNSPLHF. Here the CDR3 DNA reads TGTGCCATCAGCCTCGGGGGGAATTCACCCCTCCACTTT.

Ten or more counts support this clonotype. In nucleotides, the CDR3 is TGCAGTGCTAGACTTGATGGCTACACCTTC. Protein: CSARLDGYTF. This chain uses TRBV20-1 with TRBJ1-2; D is undetermined. Germline CDR1 and CDR2: DFQATT and SNEGSKA (reference sequence). CDR3 size: 10 residues. V was clipped by 2 bases and J by 6 bases, with 4 bases between them.

In DNA, the CDR3 is TGTGCCTGGAGCGAATGGACAGTCGATACGGGGGGCAATCAGCCCCAGCATTTT. This sequence encodes CAWSEWTVDTGGNQPQHF. V usage is TRBV30 and J usage is TRBJ1-5; perhaps TRBD1 as D (6 bases). The CDR3 is 18 amino acids. V lost 3 bases, J lost 2 bases, and 23 bases lay in between. Germline lookup yields CDR1 GTSNPN and CDR2 SVGIG (reference sequence).

This clonotype was seen a single time. The rearrangement joins TRBV10-3 to TRBJ2-5; tentative D call: TRBD2 (5 bases). Between the trimmed V and J ends, which lost 11 bases and 7 bases, there was a span of 17 bases. Germline V gives CDR1 ENHRY, CDR2 SYGVKD. The CDR3 is made up of 12 amino acids. In DNA form, the CDR3 reads TGTGCCTCCGCGGGCTACCGAGGGACCCAGTACTTC. Its protein is CASAGYRGTQYF.